This TCR beta chain was recovered during a study of blood T cell repertoires in COVID-19. Germline trimming cut 7 bases from V and 6 bases from J; bases unmatched to any gene: 13. CDR1 and CDR2 (germline): SNHLY, FYNNEI. This CDR3 contains 15 residues. This table comes from immunoSEQ multiplex PCR, and its TCRdb copy is limited to in-frame clones, with some not included. The sample consists of around 130,000 clones, 70% to 90% of them appearing once. Sample: PBMCs or T cells enriched from blood (not recorded which). The TCR comes from a woman aged 50 to 60 who had recovered from COVID-19. V is TRBV2 and J is TRBJ1-2; 8 nucleotides match TRBD1. The CDR3 here is CASNGLQGDMDGYTF. CDR3 nucleotides: TGTGCCAGCAACGGGCTACAGGGGGATATGGATGGCTACACCTTC.